This passage covers 31 T cell receptor beta chains from one sample sequenced in a study of blood T cell repertoires in COVID-19. The table came from immunoSEQ multiplex PCR; TCRdb's copy has only in-frame clones and leaves some out. The repertoire has 95,000 to 150,000 clones, over 70% of them found once; the top ten carry 25% to 30%. The sequencing sample was made of peripheral blood. The receptor source for this set is a woman aged 70-85 years with acute or convalescent COVID-19.

The rearrangement uses TRBV28 and TRBJ2-5; 12 nucleotides line up with TRBD2. V gave up 11 bases and J gave up 5 bases; unmatched junction bases: 6. Germline V gene sequence: CDR1 MDHEN, CDR2 SYDVKM. CDR3 length: 13 amino acids. Here the CDR3 reads CAGRLAGDETQYF. The CDR3 DNA reads TGTGCCGGCCGACTAGCGGGGGATGAGACCCAGTACTTC. Combining the CDR3 with reference TRBV28 and TRBJ2-5 gives the whole variable domain DVKVTQSSRYLVKRTGEKVFLECVQDMDHENMFWYRQDPGLGLRLIYFSYDVKMKEKGDIPEGYSVSREKKERFSLILESASTNQTSMYLCAGRLAGDETQYFGPGTRLLVL.

This chain joins TRBV18 and TRBJ2-6; TRBD1 matches 7 bases. Germline V gene sequence: CDR1 KGHSH, CDR2 LQKENI. J gave up 4 bases and V 1 base, and 13 bases lay outside the gene matches. This CDR3 contains 19 residues. CDR3 in amino acids: CASSPLWTGGLSGANVLTF. CDR3 DNA: TGTGCCAGCTCACCACTGTGGACAGGCGGCCTCTCCGGGGCCAACGTCCTGACTTTC.

Regarding this clone: A junction boundary mismatches the germline segment, possibly from a read error. The rearrangement joins TRBV19 to TRBJ1-5, with 7 positions matching TRBD1. Germline-derived CDR1 and CDR2 are LNHDA and SQIVND (reference sequence). The CDR3 is made up of 13 amino acids. In nucleotides, the CDR3 is TGTGCCAGTAGGCCGGGACAGAATCGGCCCCAGCATTTT. Amino acid sequence: CASRPGQNRPQHF.

V is TRBV11-2 and J is TRBJ1-2, with TRBD1 as a possible D gene (5 bases). CDR1 SGHAT and CDR2 FQNNGV come from the germline V gene. The CDR3 consists of 13 residues. V dropped 3 bases and J dropped 4 bases, with 9 bases sitting between them. CDR3 sequence: CASSFQDSYGYTF. The CDR3, as DNA: TGTGCCAGCAGCTTCCAAGACAGCTATGGCTACACCTTC.

The chain combines TRBV7-2 with TRBJ1-3; D uncertain. The CDR3 totals 16 residues. V was cut by 3 bases and J by 2 bases, with 14 bases left in between. The germline V gene encodes CDR1 SGHTA and CDR2 FQGNSA. The CDR3 loop is CASSFSALQAGNTIYF. The CDR3 DNA follows: TGTGCCAGCAGCTTTAGCGCACTCCAGGCTGGAAACACCATATATTTT.

The sample holds one count of this clone. The same CDR3 arises from other DNA sequences in this sample as well. The V call is TRBV7-9, the J call TRBJ2-1, with a weak D call TRBD2 (6 bases). The V gene's germline CDR1 is SEHNR and CDR2 FQNEAQ (reference sequence). Trimming left V 1 base short and J 2 bases short, with 9 bases between. The CDR3 is made up of 15 amino acids. CDR3: CASSLVRGPYNEQFF. The CDR3 region has the DNA TGTGCCAGCAGCTTAGTGCGGGGCCCCTACAATGAGCAGTTCTTC.

The chain links TRBV7-2 to TRBJ2-7; 7 nucleotides line up with TRBD1. Unmatched junction bases numbered 6, after V lost 3 bases and J lost 7 bases. The germline CDR1 and CDR2 sequences are SGHTA and FQGNSA. The CDR3 totals 13 residues. CDR3 sequence reads: CASSFQGVGEQYF. The CDR3 DNA follows: TGTGCCAGCAGCTTCCAGGGGGTGGGGGAGCAGTACTTC. Variable domain in full (rest from reference TRBV7-2 and TRBJ2-7): GAGVSQSPSNKVTEKGKDVELRCDPISGHTALYWYRQSLGQGLEFLIYFQGNSAPDKSGLPSDRFSAERTGGSVSTLTIQRTQQEDSAVYLCASSFQGVGEQYFGPGTRLTVT.

The rearrangement uses TRBV7-2 and TRBJ1-5; D gene unclear. Trimming left V 3 bases short and J 2 bases short, with 8 bases between. This CDR3 region has 14 residues. Germline CDR1 reads SGHTA; CDR2 reads FQGNSA. CDR3 in DNA: TGTGCCAGCAGCTTGCGGGGAGGCAATCAGCCCCAGCATTTT. Protein sequence: CASSLRGGNQPQHF.

This chain joins TRBV27 and TRBJ2-6, with D possibly matching TRBD2 (5 bases). CDR3 length equals 15 residues. From germline, CDR1 is MNHEY and CDR2 SMNVEV (reference sequence). V lost 6 bases and J lost 1, with 10 bases in between. The CDR3 protein is CASSQPGSGANVLTF. In DNA, the CDR3 is TGTGCCAGCAGCCAACCGGGGTCTGGGGCCAACGTCCTGACTTTC.

The chain carries TRBV6-6 and TRBJ2-5; tentatively, D is TRBD2 (7 bases). The ends were cut back, 0 bases at V and 6 bases at J, with 14 bases in the middle. CDR3 size: 15 residues. Germline loops: CDR1 MNHNY, CDR2 SVGAGI (reference sequence). The CDR3 DNA sequence: TGTGCCAGCAGTTACTCCACCGGGGGGCCCAAGACCCAGTACTTC. Its protein is CASSYSTGGPKTQYF.

The chain links TRBV5-4 to TRBJ1-4; a possible D gene is TRBD1 (6 bases). This CDR3 contains 15 residues. Germline V gene data show CDR1 as SGHNT and CDR2 as YYREEE (reference sequence). V shed 1 base and J shed 7 bases, with 14 bases lying between them. CDR3 amino acids: CASSLTGPDGEKLFF. In DNA form, the CDR3 reads TGTGCCAGCAGCTTGACAGGGCCAGACGGTGAAAAACTGTTTTTT.

CDR3 amino acids: CASSSVGQGLNTEAFF. The CDR3 region has the DNA TGTGCCAGCAGTTCCGTGGGACAGGGGTTAAACACTGAAGCTTTCTTT. This chain connects TRBV27 to TRBJ1-1; 10 positions agree with TRBD1. V was clipped by 4 bases and J by 2 bases; unmatched bases: 7. There are 16 residues in the CDR3. Germline V lookup: CDR1 MNHEY, CDR2 SMNVEV (reference sequence).

This clone turned up a few times. This chain joins TRBV30 and TRBJ1-5, with TRBD1 matching 8 bases. CDR3 size: 14 residues. Germline assignment: CDR1 GTSNPN and CDR2 SVGIG (reference sequence). The trim removed 2 bases at V and 5 bases at J, leaving 5 bases unmatched. The CDR3 reads CAWSLGQGDQPQHF. Here the CDR3 DNA reads TGTGCCTGGAGTCTTGGACAGGGAGATCAGCCCCAGCATTTT.

This clone has only one observation. The chain employs TRBV18 and TRBJ2-7, with unresolved D. CDR1 and CDR2 from the germline V gene are KGHSH and LQKENI. This CDR3 spans 13 amino acids. Between the trimmed V and J ends, which lost 3 bases and 7 bases, there was a span of 13 bases. CDR3 region: CASSPRDAGEQYF. The CDR3 DNA follows: TGTGCCAGCTCACCCCGTGACGCCGGGGAGCAGTACTTC.

This chain links TRBV6-5 with TRBJ1-2, with 8 bases that match TRBD1. The V and J ends lost 8 bases and 0 bases, in that order; junction bases with no gene match: 5. The CDR3 has 14 residues. Germline CDR1 and CDR2: MNHEY and SVGAGI. Written as DNA, the CDR3 is TGTGCCAGCCGGGGACAGGCACCTAACTATGGCTACACCTTC. This gives the protein CASRGQAPNYGYTF.

The chain joins TRBV7-9 to TRBJ2-2, with D possibly TRBD2 on 6 matching bases. CDR1 is SEHNR and CDR2 is FQNEAQ in the germline V gene (reference sequence). CDR3 length: 15 residues. V lost 8 bases and J 6 bases, leaving 19 bases between the germline ends. CDR3 protein: CASQRSGGPPGELFF. The CDR3, as DNA: TGTGCCAGCCAAAGGTCCGGGGGTCCCCCCGGGGAGCTGTTTTTT.

The chain couples TRBV25-1 to TRBJ1-1; perhaps TRBD1 as D (5 bases). The CDR3 is 16 amino acids. The V and J ends lost 3 bases and 2 bases respectively, with 16 bases between them. The germline V gene has CDR1 MGHDK and CDR2 SYGVNS. This CDR3 is CASSDGGLATNTEAFF. The CDR3 DNA reads as TGTGCCAGCAGTGATGGGGGACTCGCGACTAACACTGAAGCTTTCTTT.

The genes are TRBV19 and TRBJ1-1, with a possible D match to TRBD1 (5 bases). The CDR3 has 11 amino acids. With 5 bases removed from V and 7 bases from J, the gap between germline ends came to 8 bases. The V gene's germline CDR1 is LNHDA and CDR2 SQIVND (reference sequence). The CDR3 DNA follows: TGTGCCAGTAGTCCCGGGGGTGAAGCTTTCTTT. It specifies CASSPGGEAFF. Drawing the rest from reference TRBV19 and TRBJ1-1, the complete variable domain is DGGITQSPKYLFRKEGQNVTLSCEQNLNHDAMYWYRQDPGQGLRLIYYSQIVNDFQKGDIAEGYSVSREKKESFPLTVTSAQKNPTAFYLCASSPGGEAFFGQGTRLTVV.

The V and J genes are TRBV7-9 and TRBJ1-2; D may be TRBD1 (5 bases). Germline loops: CDR1 SEHNR, CDR2 FQNEAQ (reference sequence). The length of the CDR3 is 16 residues. The ends were cut back, 6 bases at V and 4 bases at J, with 21 bases in the middle. CDR3 sequence: CASSLGEGYTLYGYTF. The CDR3 DNA sequence: TGTGCCAGCAGTCTAGGGGAGGGGTACACCCTCTATGGCTACACCTTC.

The V and J genes are TRBV18 and TRBJ1-1, with 7 bases matching TRBD1. The trim removed 3 bases at V and 3 bases at J, leaving 7 bases unmatched. In germline, CDR1 is KGHSH, CDR2 LQKENI. The CDR3 has 15 residues. The CDR3 reads CASSPLGGFDTEAFF. Written as DNA, the CDR3 is TGTGCCAGCTCACCTCTAGGGGGCTTCGACACTGAAGCTTTCTTT.

There are a few counts of this clone. The chain links TRBV3-1 (or the pseudogene TRBV3-2) to TRBJ2-7, with no clear D. V was pared by 1 base and J by 6 bases, with 7 bases between. Germline values: CDR1 LGHDT, CDR2 YNNKEL (reference sequence). This CDR3 comprises 12 residues. CDR3 region: CASSQVWSEQYF. CDR3 bases: TGTGCCAGCAGCCAAGTTTGGAGCGAGCAGTACTTC.

CDR3 nucleotides: TGTGCCATCACGAGGACAGCCACCGCTAACTATGGCTACACCTTC. Encoded protein: CAITRTATANYGYTF. This chain connects TRBV10-3 to TRBJ1-2, with a tentative D call TRBD1 (6 bases). This CDR3 has 15 residues. V was shortened by 7 bases and J by 0 bases, with 15 bases between the two germline ends. CDR1 is ENHRY and CDR2 is SYGVKD in the germline V gene.

This chain connects TRBV29-1 to TRBJ1-4; maybe TRBD1 (6 bases). Germline lookup yields CDR1 SQVTM and CDR2 ANQGSEA. The CDR3 is 12 residues long. The V end was cut by 4 bases, the J end by 8 bases, with 11 bases between. CDR3 coding DNA: TGCAGCGTTGGTCTGAGGGGGGAAAAACTGTTTTTT. This sequence encodes CSVGLRGEKLFF.

V usage is TRBV19 and J usage is TRBJ2-3; TRBD2 aligns across 9 bases. The V segment lost 1 base and the J segment 4 bases; nucleotides outside the gene matches: 12. Looked up from germline, CDR1 is LNHDA and CDR2 is SQIVND (reference sequence). CDR3 length equals 18 residues. The CDR3 is CASSIGPYGGGASDTQYF. CDR3 in DNA: TGTGCCAGTAGTATAGGCCCCTATGGCGGGGGGGCGTCAGATACGCAGTATTTT.

This sequence joins TRBV2 and TRBJ2-5; 11 positions agree with TRBD1. Per the germline V gene, CDR1 is SNHLY and CDR2 is FYNNEI. CDR3 length: 15 amino acids. J gave up 5 bases and V 4 bases, and 6 bases lay outside the gene matches. The CDR3 is CASSGTGGRSETQYF. In DNA form, the CDR3 reads TGTGCCAGCAGTGGGACAGGGGGCAGGTCGGAGACCCAGTACTTC.

The chain is built from TRBV3-1 (or the pseudogene TRBV3-2) and TRBJ2-5; weak D call: TRBD2 (5 bases). The CDR3 totals 14 residues. Germline V lookup: CDR1 LGHDT, CDR2 YNNKEL (reference sequence). The V end was cut by 4 bases, the J end by 3 bases, with 12 bases between. Here the CDR3 DNA reads TGTGCCAGCAGCCGACTACTAGGCGAAGAGACCCAGTACTTC. This sequence encodes CASSRLLGEETQYF.

The chain carries TRBV30 and TRBJ2-7; D remains ambiguous. The CDR3 extends over 11 amino acids. Germline CDR1 reads GTSNPN; CDR2 reads SVGIG (reference sequence). Trimming removed 2 bases from V and 5 bases from J, with 7 bases in between. CDR3 nucleotide sequence: TGTGCCTGGAGTTCTTCCGACGAGCAGTACTTC. It is translated as CAWSSSDEQYF. The full variable domain, rest sourced from reference TRBV30 and TRBJ2-7, is SQTIHQWPATLVQPVGSPLSLECTVEGTSNPNLYWYRQAAGRGLQLLFYSVGIGQISSEVPQNLSASRPQDRQFILSSKKLLLSDSGFYLCAWSSSDEQYFGPGTRLTVT.

V is TRBV5-5 and J is TRBJ2-3; no definite D call. The V end was cut by 1 base, the J end by 3 bases, with 6 bases between. The CDR3 totals 13 residues. Germline V lookup: CDR1 SGHKS, CDR2 YYEKEE (reference sequence). CDR3 loop: CASSLSRTDTQYF. The CDR3 DNA reads TGTGCCAGCAGCTTGAGTCGGACAGATACGCAGTATTTT.

The chain is built from TRBV5-1 and TRBJ1-4; D may be TRBD1 (6 bases). V was clipped by 1 base and J by 3 bases, with 13 bases between them. Germline V gives CDR1 SGHRS, CDR2 YFSETQ. The CDR3 is made up of 16 amino acids. The CDR3 coding sequence is TGCGCCAGCAGCTTGTACCAGGGGAGTCCTAATGAAAAACTGTTTTTT. This encodes CASSLYQGSPNEKLFF.

This clone has a single count. The rearrangement links TRBV6-1 to TRBJ1-2; D is undetermined. Trimming shortened V by 1 base and J by 4 bases, and 13 bases separated the two germline ends. Germline loops: CDR1 MNHNS, CDR2 SASEGT. The CDR3 totals 15 residues. CDR3 DNA sequence: TGTGCCAGCAGTGAAGTAGACGGACTGGGCTATGGCTACACCTTC. Translated, it gives CASSEVDGLGYGYTF.

This clone was recorded a few times. V gene TRBV19 combines with J gene TRBJ1-5; tentative D call: TRBD1 (6 bases). This CDR3 is built from 13 residues. V gave up 4 bases and J gave up 6 bases, with 10 bases separating them. Germline V lookup: CDR1 LNHDA, CDR2 SQIVND (reference sequence). CDR3 coding DNA: TGTGCCAGTAGTAGGGACACTGTTCAGCCCCAGCATTTT. This sequence encodes CASSRDTVQPQHF.